This T cell receptor beta chain appears in the sequencing data of a study of shared clonotypes between healthy human individuals (dated by TCRdb to the early 2020s). At the level of the whole study: Two women and a few men aged 18 to 49 years were included in the cohort. To increase sequencing depth and limit assay-specific biases, TCR repertoire library preparation and sequencing were carried out by different laboratories using diverse techniques. Each donor's leukapheresis produced roughly between roughly 0.85 and 10 billion PBMCs. Blood TCR repertoires of several healthy adults were deeply sequenced to estimate repertoire size and the extent of clonotype sharing between individuals.

Overall study results and their limits: Based on pairwise subsampling, the degree of clonotype sharing among donors was expected to be affected by sequencing depth. Sampling was restricted to blood, and TCR repertoires in tissues likely differ from the TCR repertoires found in blood. Because the study included only a small number of donors, the genetic and exposure-history diversity represented was limited.

The donors were healthy, HIV-negative adults with no recently reported acute infections or vaccinations. Only Caucasian adults living in Nashville, Tennessee, USA were represented among the donors. For unsorted samples, roughly 91 million PBMCs were counted, and genomic DNA was extracted using the QIAamp DNA Blood Mini kit. Blood was collected by leukapheresis, and PBMCs were isolated by Ficoll-Histopaque density gradient centrifugation and then cryopreserved in liquid nitrogen vapor phase. This clone was seen repeatedly, ten times or more. The target of this receptor is not known. No much larger clone is present one base from it, and per-base qualities are unavailable. Using the deep immunoSEQ assay, multiplex PCR amplified TCR CDR3 regions from genomic DNA. Extracted genomic DNA from each cell subset was spread evenly across all wells of several immunoSEQ 96-well plates, with each plate serving as a replicate. For unsorted PBMC, each replicate PCR was loaded with around 300 ng genomic DNA, equivalent to roughly 31,000 T cell genomes. Ten immunoSEQ deep assay plates were used to sequence the unsorted PBMC genomic DNA. Purified libraries were measured with a Qubit 3.0 fluorometer, size-checked on a Bioanalyzer 2100, and measured again with the KAPA Library Quantification kit. Each immunoSEQ 96-well plate was sequenced on its own single-read 150-cycle Illumina NextSeq 550 flow cell. On the study's bioinformatics: Because only junctional sequences without quality scores were contained in the immunoSEQ output, filtering matching that applied to full-length reads could not be performed. Sequences were annotated with PyIR, a Python wrapper for IgBLAST v1.9, using IMGT germline references to assign V/J genes and CDR3. Reads were removed for weak V/J assignments (E-value above 1e-6), missing CDR3, stop codons, out-of-frame junctions, or ambiguous translated residues. A V3J clonotype was defined by an identical inferred V gene, J gene, and CDR3 amino acid sequence. Percentage overlap between repertoires was calculated by dividing the number of shared unique clonotypes by the size of the smaller repertoire. Richness of each repertoire was evaluated using RTK rarefaction, the Chao1 estimator, and Recon v2.1 estimates of unobserved clonotypes. In its TCRdb copy, this immuneACCESS table keeps in-frame sequences only and misses some clones. Where compared with another copy, unresolved V genes explain less than half of these, and the others have no known cause. That table furnishes V, J and clone size, whereas the DNA furnished D and trimming. The sample includes around 500,000 clones, with about 79% observed a single time. The leading ten clones occupy roughly 13% of the sample.

The germline V gene provides CDR1 MGHRA and CDR2 YSYEKL. The CDR3, cysteine through phenylalanine, is 14 amino acids long. The entry retains the CDR3 DNA only, 42 bases that are in frame from base 1. Trimming at the junction amounts to 0 bases on V and 4 bases on J, and the germline ends lie 10 bases apart. The rearrangement combines TRBV4-1 with TRBJ2-7; perhaps TRBD1 is the D gene, with 6 bases matching. The source of this sequence is a woman in her thirties or forties in good health. Some clones in this sample may be carry-over from other donors' samples. The sample comprised PBMCs. The CDR3 protein: CASSQERQGYEQYF. The DNA sequence is given as TGCGCCAGCAGCCAAGAACGGCAGGGGTACGAGCAGTACTTC.